This TCR beta chain derives from a study of cytomegalovirus exposure and HLA in healthy donors. Across the whole study: Out of about 179 million T cells, an earlier analysis found over 90 million unique TCR beta sequences in total. General study points: Later analysis found that TCR beta chains associated with HLA were more clonally expanded than other, equally common chains. An analysis done earlier found most TCR beta V segments productive about 90% or about 30% of the time. Highly shared variants forming one cluster were likely a sequencing artifact.

About this clone itself: The antigen is undetermined.

PCR primers comprised 60 Vbeta and 13 Jbeta primers. TCRdb's copy holds only in-frame clones and misses some; the assay was immunoSEQ multiplex PCR. The sample lists about 130,000 clones; 65% to 75% were seen once. V gave up 2 bases and J gave up 3 bases, with 16 bases separating them. The CDR3 spans 17 residues. Germline V lookup: CDR1 MNHEY, CDR2 SMNVEV (reference sequence). The sequence derives from a woman aged 45-65 years in good health and CMV-seropositive. The specimen was PBMCs. V and J are TRBV27 and TRBJ2-2, with no clear D. The CDR3 here is CASSLTAPQKYTGELFF. The CDR3 DNA is TGTGCCAGCAGTTTAACAGCCCCTCAGAAGTACACCGGGGAGCTGTTTTTT.